Sequencing of this T cell receptor (beta chain) was carried out in a study of shared clonotypes between healthy human individuals. For the study at large: Ranging from 18 to 49 in age, donors were two women and a few men. Broader study findings: Clonotypes which were not shared had lower generation probabilities than clonotypes that all four donors shared. The study generally estimated greater richness for naive than memory subsets.

The CDR3 has 14 residues. CDR1 is LNHDA and CDR2 is SQIVND in the germline V gene (reference sequence). The V end lost 3 bases, the J end lost 0 bases, and 9 bases lay between the germline ends. The material for each subset, its genomic DNA, was split evenly across several immunoSEQ plates. The protocol was immunoSEQ multiplex PCR, while the TCRdb copy is restricted to in-frame clones and leaves out a portion. Of almost 700,000 clones in the sample, 92% were seen once. Details on this clone: The antigen remains undetermined. The sample contains more than one DNA sequence encoding this CDR3.

The naive CD8 subset, CD45RO-negative cells positively selected for CCR7, excluded terminally differentiated effector memory CD45RA+ cells. The chain employs TRBV19 and TRBJ2-7, with D perhaps given as TRBD1 or TRBD2 (5 bases each). The source material was naive CD8+ T cells sorted from blood. The TCR comes from a man aged 25 to 40 in good health. The CDR3: CASSIWDRSYEQYF. In DNA form, the CDR3 reads TGTGCCAGTAGTATCTGGGACCGCTCCTACGAGCAGTACTTC.